One sample yielded the 10 T cell receptor beta chains listed below, sequenced in a study of Tregs in tolerant kidney transplant recipients. Here immunoSEQ multiplex PCR was the method, and the copy in TCRdb shows in-frame clones only, minus some. The table shows roughly 70,000 clones, with less than 90% occurring only once. The sequenced material came from CD4+ T cells from blood. The receptor set was obtained from a human donor in good health.

This clone has a count of ten or more. This chain links TRBV10-2 with TRBJ2-2; D uncertain. The CDR3 spans 16 residues. Per the germline V gene, CDR1 is WSHSY and CDR2 is SAAADI. Trimming stripped 1 base from V and 0 bases from J, with 9 bases between. Written as DNA, the CDR3 is TGCGCCAGCAGTGAGTTGGCCGTCGCGAACACCGGGGAGCTGTTTTTT. Protein: CASSELAVANTGELFF.

This clone was detected only a few times. V gene TRBV2 combines with J gene TRBJ1-2, with unresolved D. This CDR3 spans 13 amino acids. Trimming cost V 2 bases and J 4 bases, with 8 bases left between them. In germline, CDR1 is SNHLY, CDR2 FYNNEI. CDR3 amino acids: CASSELGLYGYTF. CDR3 nucleotides: TGTGCCAGCAGTGAACTGGGCCTCTATGGCTACACCTTC. Full variable domain (rest looked up from reference TRBV2 and TRBJ1-2): EPEVTQTPSHQVTQMGQEVILRCVPISNHLYFYWYRQILGQKVEFLVSFYNNEISEKSEIFDDQFSVERPDGSNFTLKIRSTKLEDSAMYFCASSELGLYGYTFGSGTRLTVV.

The J gene is TRBJ2-3, the V gene TRBV5-1, with unresolved D. From germline, CDR1 is SGHRS and CDR2 YFSETQ. V lost 0 bases and J 0 bases, leaving 14 bases between the germline ends. The CDR3 has 17 residues. Written as DNA, the CDR3 is TGCGCCAGCAGCTTGGCCCTGTTGTCCCCTAGCACAGATACGCAGTATTTT. This codes for CASSLALLSPSTDTQYF.

In regard to this clone: Additional DNA sequences in this sample encode the identical CDR3. The genes are TRBV5-4 and TRBJ2-5, with 8 bases identical to TRBD1. Germline V lookup: CDR1 SGHNT, CDR2 YYREEE (reference sequence). This CDR3 is 14 amino acids long. J lost 5 bases, V lost 2 bases, and 5 bases had no gene match. The CDR3 DNA sequence: TGTGCCAGCAGCTTACCCGGACAGGGCGAGACCCAGTACTTC. Protein: CASSLPGQGETQYF.

The chain couples TRBV27 to TRBJ2-3, with TRBD2 as a possible D gene (6 bases). The CDR3 loop spans 14 amino acids. V was clipped by 3 bases and J by 2 bases, with 9 bases between them. Germline CDR1 reads MNHEY; CDR2 reads SMNVEV (reference sequence). In DNA, the CDR3 is TGTGCCAGCAGTTTGGGGAGGCACACAGATACGCAGTATTTT. Amino acid sequence: CASSLGRHTDTQYF.

V gene TRBV19 combines with J gene TRBJ2-1; 11 bases are a match to TRBD2. Germline V lookup: CDR1 LNHDA, CDR2 SQIVND (reference sequence). The CDR3 totals 15 residues. V trimming: 8 bases; J trimming: 5 bases; junction bases outside the gene matches: 8. DNA of the CDR3: TGTGCCAGTGTCGGGACTAGCGGAACCCACAATGAGCAGTTCTTC. This codes for CASVGTSGTHNEQFF.

The V and J genes are TRBV6-4 and TRBJ2-6, with no clear D. Germline V gene sequence: CDR1 MRHNA, CDR2 SNTAGT. The CDR3 has 14 residues. Deletions cut 5 bases from V and 2 bases from J, with 7 bases between. CDR3 protein: CASSLFTGANVLTF. CDR3 nucleotides: TGTGCCAGCAGTTTGTTCACTGGGGCCAACGTCCTGACTTTC.

V is TRBV5-1 and J is TRBJ2-3, with no clear D. Germline V CDR1 and CDR2: SGHRS, YFSETQ. Trimming stripped 0 bases from V and 1 base from J, with 6 bases between. CDR3 length equals 14 residues. The CDR3 region is CASSLGSGTDTQYF. CDR3 bases: TGCGCCAGCAGCTTGGGTTCGGGCACAGATACGCAGTATTTT. The full variable domain, rest sourced from reference TRBV5-1 and TRBJ2-3, is KAGVTQTPRYLIKTRGQQVTLSCSPISGHRSVSWYQQTPGQGLQFLFEYFSETQRNKGNFPGRFSGRQFSNSRSEMNVSTLELGDSALYLCASSLGSGTDTQYFGPGTRLTVL.

V is TRBV6-6 and J is TRBJ2-7, with 7 bases lining up with TRBD2. The CDR3 length is 15 residues. Germline CDR1 is MNHNY and CDR2 is SVGAGI (reference sequence). V shed 6 bases, J shed 9 bases, and the junction held 17 bases outside the gene matches. This CDR3 is CASSLGAGVSLGQYF. CDR3 DNA: TGTGCCAGCAGCCTCGGTGCGGGAGTAAGTTTAGGGCAGTACTTC.

The V gene is TRBV7-9, the J gene TRBJ1-1; D is ambiguous. The germline CDR1 and CDR2 sequences are SEHNR and FQNEAQ (reference sequence). The V end was cut by 5 bases, the J end by 0 bases, with 10 bases between. The CDR3 extends over 14 amino acids. This chain's CDR3 is CASSPHPVNTEAFF. The CDR3 DNA reads TGTGCCAGCAGCCCCCACCCGGTGAACACTGAAGCTTTCTTT.